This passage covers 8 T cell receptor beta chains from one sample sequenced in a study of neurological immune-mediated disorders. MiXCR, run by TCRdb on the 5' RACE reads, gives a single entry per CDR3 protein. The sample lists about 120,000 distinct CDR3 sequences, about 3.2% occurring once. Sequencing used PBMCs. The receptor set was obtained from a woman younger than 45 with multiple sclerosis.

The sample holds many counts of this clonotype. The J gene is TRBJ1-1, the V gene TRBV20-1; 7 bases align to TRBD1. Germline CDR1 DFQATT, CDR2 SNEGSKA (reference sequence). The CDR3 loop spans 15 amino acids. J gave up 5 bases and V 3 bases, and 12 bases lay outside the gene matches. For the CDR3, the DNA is TGCAGTGCTAGGGACAAACAGGGGCCGGGGACTGAAGCTTTCTTT. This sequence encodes CSARDKQGPGTEAFF.

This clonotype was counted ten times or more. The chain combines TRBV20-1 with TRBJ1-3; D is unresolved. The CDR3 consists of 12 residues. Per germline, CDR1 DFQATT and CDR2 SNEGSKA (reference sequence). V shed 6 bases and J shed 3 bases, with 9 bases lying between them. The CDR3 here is CSASGLGNTIYF. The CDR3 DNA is TGCAGTGCCTCTGGGCTTGGAAACACCATATATTTT.

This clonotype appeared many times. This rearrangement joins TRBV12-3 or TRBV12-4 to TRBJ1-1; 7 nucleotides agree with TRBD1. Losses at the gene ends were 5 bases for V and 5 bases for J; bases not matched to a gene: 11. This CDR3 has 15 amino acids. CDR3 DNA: TGTGCCAGCAGTAACCTCAGGGGGTTGGGGACTGAAGCTTTCTTT. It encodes CASSNLRGLGTEAFF.

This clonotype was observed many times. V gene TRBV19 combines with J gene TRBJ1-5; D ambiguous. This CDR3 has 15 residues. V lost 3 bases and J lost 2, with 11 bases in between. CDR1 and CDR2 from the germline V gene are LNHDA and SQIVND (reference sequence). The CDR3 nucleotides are TGTGCCAGTAGTATGACCCAGTGGGGCAATCAGCCCCAGCATTTT. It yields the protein CASSMTQWGNQPQHF.

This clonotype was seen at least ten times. CDR3 coding DNA: TGTGCCAGCAGTTTACTTAAAACAGGTAGTCACACTGAAGCTTTCTTT. This translates into CASSLLKTGSHTEAFF. The rearrangement joins TRBV27 to TRBJ1-1; D perhaps matches TRBD1 (5 bases). With 2 bases removed from V and 3 bases from J, the gap between germline ends came to 16 bases. CDR1 MNHEY and CDR2 SMNVEV come from the germline V gene (reference sequence). CDR3 length: 16 amino acids.

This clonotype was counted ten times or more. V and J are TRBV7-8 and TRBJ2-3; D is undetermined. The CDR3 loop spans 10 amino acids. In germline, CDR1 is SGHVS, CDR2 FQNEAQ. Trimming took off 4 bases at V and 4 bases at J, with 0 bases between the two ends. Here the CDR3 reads CASSSDTQYF. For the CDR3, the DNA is TGTGCCAGCAGCTCAGATACGCAGTATTTT.

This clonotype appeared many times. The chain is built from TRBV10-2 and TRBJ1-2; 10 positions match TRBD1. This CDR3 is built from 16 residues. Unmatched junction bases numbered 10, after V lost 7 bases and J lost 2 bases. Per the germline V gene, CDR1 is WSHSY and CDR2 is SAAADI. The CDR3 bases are TGCGCCAGCATGGTCCTTGGACAGGGGGGAAACTATGGCTACACCTTC. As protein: CASMVLGQGGNYGYTF.

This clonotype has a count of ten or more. The CDR3 DNA is TGTGCCAGCAGTTACAAAGGGGGCTATGGCTACACCTTC. Amino acids: CASSYKGGYGYTF. The V gene is TRBV6-6, the J gene TRBJ1-2, with D possibly TRBD1 on 6 matching bases. Trimming shortened V by 2 bases and J by 4 bases, and 8 bases separated the two germline ends. CDR1 is MNHNY, CDR2 SVGAGI, per germline (reference sequence). The CDR3 loop spans 13 amino acids.